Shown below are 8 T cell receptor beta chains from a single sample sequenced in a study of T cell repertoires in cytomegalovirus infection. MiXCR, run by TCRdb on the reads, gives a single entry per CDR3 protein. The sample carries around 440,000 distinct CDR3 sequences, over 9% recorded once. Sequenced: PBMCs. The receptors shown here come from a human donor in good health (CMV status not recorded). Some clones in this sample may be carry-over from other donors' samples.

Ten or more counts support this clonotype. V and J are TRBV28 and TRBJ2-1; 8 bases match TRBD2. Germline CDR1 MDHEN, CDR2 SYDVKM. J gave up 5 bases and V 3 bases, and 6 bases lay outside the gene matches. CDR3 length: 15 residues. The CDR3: CASSLEEAGDNEQFF. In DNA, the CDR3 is TGTGCCAGCAGTTTGGAAGAAGCGGGAGACAATGAGCAGTTCTTC.

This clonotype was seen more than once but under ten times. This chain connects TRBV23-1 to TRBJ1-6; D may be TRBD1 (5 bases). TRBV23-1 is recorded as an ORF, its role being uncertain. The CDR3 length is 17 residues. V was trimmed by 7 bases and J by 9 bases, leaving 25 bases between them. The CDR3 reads CASNPPERQFIFSPLHF. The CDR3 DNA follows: TGCGCCAGCAACCCCCCCGAGAGACAGTTCATTTTTTCACCCCTCCACTTT.

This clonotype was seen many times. CDR3 in DNA: TGTGCCAGCAGCTTAGGCGCAGGACAGCCCCAGTACTTC. Translated: CASSLGAGQPQYF. The chain couples TRBV7-9 to TRBJ2-7, with a weak D call TRBD1 (6 bases). Germline V gene lookup returns CDR1 SEHNR and CDR2 FQNEAQ (reference sequence). CDR3 length equals 13 residues. V was shortened by 1 base and J by 10 bases, with 14 bases between the two germline ends. Using reference TRBV7-9 and TRBJ2-7 for the parts outside the CDR3, the full variable domain is DTGVSQNPRHKITKRGQNVTFRCDPISEHNRLYWYRQTLGQGPEFLTYFQNEAQLEKSRLLSDRFSAERPKGSFSTLEIQRTEQGDSAMYLCASSLGAGQPQYFGPGTRLTVT.

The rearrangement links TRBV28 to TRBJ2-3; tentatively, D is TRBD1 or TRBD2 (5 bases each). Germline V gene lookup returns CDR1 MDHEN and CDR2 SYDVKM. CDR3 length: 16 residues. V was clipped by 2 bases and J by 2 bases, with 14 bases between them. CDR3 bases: TGTGCCAGCAGTTTACCCAATGGGGGTTACACAGATACGCAGTATTTT. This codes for CASSLPNGGYTDTQYF.

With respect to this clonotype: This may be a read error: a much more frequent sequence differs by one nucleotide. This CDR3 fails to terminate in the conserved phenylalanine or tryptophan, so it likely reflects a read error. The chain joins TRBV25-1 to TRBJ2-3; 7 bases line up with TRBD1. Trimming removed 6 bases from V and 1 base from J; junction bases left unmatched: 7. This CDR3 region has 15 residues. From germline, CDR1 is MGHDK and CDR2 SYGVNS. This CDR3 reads CASSPTDRGTDTQYL. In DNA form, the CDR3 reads TGTGCCAGCAGCCCAACCGACAGGGGCACAGATACGCAGTATCTT.

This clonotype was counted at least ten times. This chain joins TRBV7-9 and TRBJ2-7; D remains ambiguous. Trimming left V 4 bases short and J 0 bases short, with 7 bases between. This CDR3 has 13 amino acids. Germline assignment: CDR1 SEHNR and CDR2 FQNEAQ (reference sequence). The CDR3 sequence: CASSYDGSYEQYF. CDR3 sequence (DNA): TGTGCCAGCAGCTATGACGGCTCCTACGAGCAGTACTTC.

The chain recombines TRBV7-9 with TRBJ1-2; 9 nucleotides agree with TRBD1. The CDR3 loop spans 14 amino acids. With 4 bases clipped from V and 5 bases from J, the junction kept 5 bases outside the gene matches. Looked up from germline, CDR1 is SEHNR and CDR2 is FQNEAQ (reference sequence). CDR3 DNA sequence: TGTGCCAGCAGCTGGACAGGGGCCGGGTATGGCTACACCTTC. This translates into CASSWTGAGYGYTF.

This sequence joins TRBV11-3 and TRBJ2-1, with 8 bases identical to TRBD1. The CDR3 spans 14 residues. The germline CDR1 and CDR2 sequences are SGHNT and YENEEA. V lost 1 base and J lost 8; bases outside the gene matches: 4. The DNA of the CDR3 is TGTGCCAGCAGCTTAGGGGGACAGGCCGATGAGCAGTTCTTC. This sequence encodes CASSLGGQADEQFF. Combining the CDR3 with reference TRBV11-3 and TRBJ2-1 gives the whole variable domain EAGVVQSPRYKIIEKKQPVAFWCNPISGHNTLYWYLQNLGQGPELLIRYENEEAVDDSQLPKDRFSAERLKGVDSTLKIQPAELGDSAVYLCASSLGGQADEQFFGPGTRLTVL.